These 17 T cell receptor beta chains originate from one sample sequenced in a study of blood T cells in healthy people across ages. It was with a sample-barcoded 5' primer and a J-beta primer mix that a second PCR of roughly 7 to 12 cycles was run. TCRdb re-analysed the 5' RACE reads in MiXCR, keeping a single row per CDR3 protein. The data show over 1,500,000 distinct CDR3 sequences, 30% to 40% seen once. Sequencing was done on a sample of blood. These receptors were taken from a human donor in good health.

At least ten counts were recorded for this clonotype. The rearrangement links TRBV28 to TRBJ1-2; D is unclear. Germline values: CDR1 MDHEN, CDR2 SYDVKM. The CDR3 covers 13 residues. V was clipped by 6 bases and J by 4 bases, with 12 bases between them. The DNA of the CDR3 is TGTGCCAGCAGCCCCCGGGCTGGCTATGGCTACACCTTC. It is translated as CASSPRAGYGYTF.

The rearrangement joins TRBV6-6 to TRBJ2-5; 8 positions agree with TRBD2. The length of the CDR3 is 17 residues. Germline V gene data show CDR1 as MNHNY and CDR2 as SVGAGI (reference sequence). Trimming took 6 bases from V and 3 from J; bases not matched to a gene: 15. This CDR3 reads CASRQSGGPWIEETQYF. The CDR3 DNA reads TGTGCCAGCAGGCAATCGGGGGGGCCTTGGATTGAAGAGACCCAGTACTTC.

The CDR3 sequence is CALNSGAVNEKLFF. CDR3 nucleotides: TGTGCCTTAAACTCGGGGGCGGTTAATGAAAAACTGTTTTTT. The chain links TRBV2 to TRBJ1-4; possible D gene TRBD1, 6 bases. Germline CDR1 reads SNHLY; CDR2 reads FYNNEI. V was shortened by 11 bases and J by 4 bases, with 17 bases between the two germline ends. This CDR3 is built from 14 residues.

The rearrangement joins TRBV4-1 to TRBJ1-6; 7 bases align to TRBD1. The CDR3 contains 13 residues. Unmatched junction bases numbered 5, after V lost 7 bases and J lost 8 bases. CDR1 is MGHRA and CDR2 is YSYEKL in the germline V gene. The CDR3 sequence is CASNIDRDSPLHF. DNA of the CDR3: TGCGCCAGCAACATAGACAGGGATTCACCCCTCCACTTT.

The gene calls are TRBV2 and TRBJ1-5; D gene uncertain. The CDR3 is made up of 13 amino acids. Germline V gives CDR1 SNHLY, CDR2 FYNNEI. Trimming took off 7 bases at V and 5 bases at J, with 12 bases between the two ends. CDR3 nucleotide sequence: TGTGCCAGCACGAAGGAGGGCCATCAGCCCCAGCATTTT. It encodes CASTKEGHQPQHF.

There are a few counts of this clonotype. The chain recombines TRBV7-2 with TRBJ2-5; D uncertain. The CDR3 covers 15 residues. Trimming left V 2 bases short and J 5 bases short, with 15 bases between. In germline, CDR1 is SGHTA, CDR2 FQGNSA. The CDR3, as DNA: TGTGCCAGCAGCTTACGCCGCTCCTTCGGGGAGACCCAGTACTTC. As protein: CASSLRRSFGETQYF.

In this sample, this clonotype turned up a few times. The chain links TRBV27 to TRBJ1-2, with D possibly TRBD1 on 5 matching bases. Deletions cut 5 bases from V and 6 bases from J, with 22 bases between. CDR1 is MNHEY and CDR2 is SMNVEV in the germline V gene (reference sequence). The CDR3 contains 16 residues. The CDR3 is CASSAQYSGPRDGYTF. The CDR3 region has the DNA TGTGCCAGCAGTGCTCAATACTCGGGACCCCGAGATGGCTACACCTTC.

The rearrangement joins TRBV7-9 to TRBJ1-2, with a possible D match to TRBD1 (6 bases). Germline values: CDR1 SEHNR, CDR2 FQNEAQ (reference sequence). The CDR3 contains 12 residues. V lost 8 bases and J 13 bases, leaving 20 bases between the germline ends. The CDR3 spells CASADQGGGGTF. CDR3 DNA: TGTGCCAGCGCGGACCAAGGGGGAGGGGGCACCTTC.

This clonotype has a handful of counts. The chain employs TRBV2 and TRBJ2-5, with unresolved D. Germline V gene sequence: CDR1 SNHLY, CDR2 FYNNEI. V shed 5 bases and J shed 2 bases, with 15 bases lying between them. The CDR3 has 15 residues. CDR3 DNA sequence: TGTGCCAGCAGTAGGACCCTGCTTGGGCAAGAGACCCAGTACTTC. This gives the protein CASSRTLLGQETQYF.

This clonotype has more than one count but fewer than ten. A junction boundary mismatches the germline segment, possibly from a read error. The chain carries TRBV18 and TRBJ2-3; 7 nucleotides align to TRBD1. From germline, CDR1 is KGHSH and CDR2 LQKENI. CDR3 length equals 16 residues. The chain's CDR3 is CASSPRDRLFTDTQYF. The CDR3 coding sequence is TGTGCCAGCTCTCCACGGGACAGATTATTCACAGATACGCAGTATTTT.

The chain uses TRBV5-1 and TRBJ2-1; perhaps TRBD2 as D (5 bases). The CDR3 has 13 amino acids. Trimming removed 0 bases from V and 12 bases from J, with 13 bases in between. Germline CDR1 reads SGHRS; CDR2 reads YFSETQ. The DNA for the CDR3 is TGCGCCAGCAGCTTGGGCCTGGAGGATGGGCAGTTCTTC. It codes for CASSLGLEDGQFF.

The rearrangement links TRBV6-4 to TRBJ2-3; TRBD1 or TRBD2 may be the D gene (5 bases each). The CDR3 length is 14 residues. Trimming removed 6 bases from V and 5 bases from J, with 15 bases in between. Germline V gene data show CDR1 as MRHNA and CDR2 as SNTAGT. The CDR3 coding sequence is TGTGCCAGCAGGGGGGACGGAGAGGGAGATACGCAGTATTTT. It codes for CASRGDGEGDTQYF.

A few counts support this clonotype. The genes are TRBV6-2 or TRBV6-3 and TRBJ2-6; D remains ambiguous. CDR1 is MNHEY and CDR2 is SVGEGT in the germline V gene. The V gene lost 0 bases and the J gene lost 0 bases, with 15 bases spanning the gap. This CDR3 has 19 residues. CDR3 DNA: TGTGCCAGCAGTTACTCGGATGGGCAGGTACACTCTGGGGCCAACGTCCTGACTTTC. It is translated as CASSYSDGQVHSGANVLTF.

This clonotype was detected only a few times. The rearrangement uses TRBV12-3 or TRBV12-4 and TRBJ1-1; D is possibly TRBD1 (5 bases). The V end was cut by 3 bases, the J end by 1 base, with 9 bases between. CDR3 length equals 14 residues. CDR3 coding DNA: TGTGCCAGCAGTTTTACCGGGACGAACACTGAAGCTTTCTTT. Protein sequence: CASSFTGTNTEAFF.

The gene calls are TRBV5-1 and TRBJ2-1; the D gene could be TRBD1 or TRBD2 (5 bases each). Germline CDR1 and CDR2: SGHRS and YFSETQ. CDR3 length: 15 residues. V lost 4 bases and J lost 5, with 16 bases in between. The CDR3 protein is CASSPLLGTNNEQFF. The CDR3 DNA reads TGCGCCAGCAGCCCACTCCTGGGGACGAACAATGAGCAGTTCTTC. Full variable domain (remainder filled in from reference TRBV5-1 and TRBJ2-1): KAGVTQTPRYLIKTRGQQVTLSCSPISGHRSVSWYQQTPGQGLQFLFEYFSETQRNKGNFPGRFSGRQFSNSRSEMNVSTLELGDSALYLCASSPLLGTNNEQFFGPGTRLTVL.

This chain links TRBV30 with TRBJ2-3; 7 bases are shared with TRBD2. With 2 bases clipped from V and 0 bases from J, the junction kept 8 bases outside the gene matches. Germline CDR1 reads GTSNPN; CDR2 reads SVGIG (reference sequence). The CDR3 loop spans 16 amino acids. Here the CDR3 DNA reads TGTGCCTGGAGTAAAGGTGATAGCGGGAGCACAGATACGCAGTATTTT. It is translated as CAWSKGDSGSTDTQYF.

This clonotype was counted only a few times. The rearrangement uses TRBV4-1 and TRBJ2-7; D not resolved. CDR1 is MGHRA and CDR2 is YSYEKL in the germline V gene. The CDR3 has 14 residues. V gave up 2 bases and J gave up 0 bases, with 8 bases separating them. The CDR3 region is CASSQSRTSYEQYF. CDR3 coding DNA: TGCGCCAGCAGCCAATCACGTACCTCCTACGAGCAGTACTTC.